This T cell receptor beta chain was observed in a study of cytomegalovirus exposure and HLA in healthy donors. For the study at large: The 120 validation repertoires were produced on the same platform as the 670 or so repertoires of the first cohort. This was reported in a later analysis. Findings of the study overall: In vitro, a few CMV-associated chains proved specific for CMV antigens. First-cohort TCR clusters tended to co-occur in the roughly 130 validation repertoires, a later analysis found. There were under 200 TCR beta chains listed as cytomegalovirus-associated.

CDR3 size: 15 residues. The germline gives CDR1 WNHNN, CDR2 SYGVQD (reference sequence). The ends were cut back, 3 bases at V and 2 bases at J, with 14 bases in the middle. As for this clone: Its antigen remains unknown.

Sequencing used immunoSEQ multiplex PCR; TCRdb keeps in-frame clones, though not all of them. Of 150,000 to 200,000 clones in the sample, under 90% were seen once. The sequence came from a woman aged 18 to 35 in good health and CMV-seropositive. Input material: PBMCs. The chain joins TRBV10-1 to TRBJ2-7, with D maybe TRBD2 (6 bases). In nucleotides, the CDR3 is TGCGCCAGCAGTGATGGGCGGGACGCCACCTACGAGCAGTACTTC. Translation: CASSDGRDATYEQYF.